These 30 T cell receptor beta chains were sequenced from one sample in a study of tumor-infiltrating lymphocytes in primary liver carcinoma. Constant-region priming of approximately 500 ng total RNA yielded TCR beta cDNA. ARM-PCR was slightly modified, and three nested multiplex PCR rounds with it gave rise to the TCR beta libraries. Amplification in the first two PCR rounds was performed using TRBV1-TRBV30 forward primers and a C-beta reverse primer for 9 to 11 cycles each. TCRdb fed the multiplex PCR reads into MiXCR, producing one record per CDR3 protein. The repertoire holds tens of thousands of distinct CDR3 sequences, with about 75% as singletons. It was from approximately 20-30 mg of unsorted bulk tissue that RNA and DNA were co-extracted. The specimen was liver tumor tissue from sampling region 1. As for subset: tumor region T1, superior pole. Every receptor here comes from a woman aged 25 to 45 with primary liver carcinoma and hepatitis B virus infection.

The sample holds a few counts of this clonotype. CDR3 DNA sequence: TGTGCCAGCAGTTACTCGTCGGCGGAAGCACCCGCTCACGCCAAAAACATTCAGTACTTC. It translates to CASSYSSAEAPAHAKNIQYF. This chain uses TRBV6-7 with TRBJ2-4; D is ambiguous. TRBV6-7 is designated an ORF whose function remains uncertain. This CDR3 comprises 20 residues. Trimming removed 0 bases from V and 1 base from J, with 22 bases in between.

The count of this clonotype is one. The junction and the germline gene differ at one end; a read error may be behind it. This rearrangement joins TRBV6-1 to TRBJ2-2; D might be TRBD1 or TRBD2, each matching 6 bases. The CDR3 runs 19 residues. CDR1 is MNHNS, CDR2 SASEGT, per germline. The CDR3 DNA follows: TGTGCCAGCAGTGAAACCCTTTCCGGGGGCGCCGCGAATACCGGGGAGCTGTCTTTT. This gives the protein CASSETLSGGAANTGELSF.

By share, this clonotype ranks as medium-sized. The chain carries TRBV25-1 and TRBJ2-3, with D possibly matching TRBD2 (6 bases). CDR3 length: 16 amino acids. With 4 bases removed from V and 10 bases from J, the gap between germline ends came to 24 bases. Germline CDR1 and CDR2: MGHDK and SYGVNS. The CDR3: CASSAPERRGGVAQYF. As DNA, the CDR3 is TGTGCCAGCAGTGCCCCGGAACGGAGGGGTGGAGTTGCGCAGTATTTT.

In the case of this clonotype: Given the absence of the conserved phenylalanine or tryptophan at the CDR3 end, a read error is likely. This chain connects TRBV12-3 or TRBV12-4 to TRBJ2-1; 11 positions match TRBD2. This CDR3 contains 15 residues. Here the CDR3 DNA reads TGTGTCAGCAGCCCGTCCGGGACTAGCGGACTTGACCAGTTCTTA. Its protein product is CVSSPSGTSGLDQFL.

On this clonotype: An end of the junction does not agree with germline; a read error may underlie this. The chain uses TRBV29-1 and TRBJ2-1, with TRBD2 matching over 9 bases. There are 16 residues in the CDR3. Germline CDR1 SQVTM, CDR2 ANQGSEA. CDR3 protein: CSVALGVAGEYNEQIF. Written as DNA, the CDR3 is TGCAGCGTTGCCCTTGGAGTAGCGGGAGAATACAATGAGCAGATCTTC.

J is TRBJ2-2 and V is TRBV7-9; D is possibly TRBD1 (6 bases). Germline V gene data show CDR1 as SEHNR and CDR2 as FQNEAQ (reference sequence). This CDR3 contains 13 residues. The germline V and J ends were trimmed by 10 bases and 5 bases, with 14 bases remaining between them. CDR3 in amino acids: CANSRGNTGELFF. The CDR3, as DNA: TGTGCCAACAGTAGGGGGAATACCGGGGAGCTGTTTTTT.

Concerning this clonotype itself: The junction does not match germline at one end; this may be a read error. The V and J genes are TRBV18 and TRBJ2-2, with D perhaps matching TRBD2 (5 bases). The length of the CDR3 is 18 residues. From germline, CDR1 is KGHSH and CDR2 LQKENI. CDR3 in DNA: TGTGCCAGCTCACCATCGGTGCTAGCCGCAATGAACACCGGGGAGCTGCTTTTT. Its protein is CASSPSVLAAMNTGELLF. The full variable domain, with the rest looked up from reference TRBV18 and TRBJ2-2, is NAGVMQNPRHLVRRRGQEARLRCSPMKGHSHVYWYRQLPEEGLKFMVYLQKENIIDESGMPKERFSAEFPKEGPSILRIQQVVRGDSAAYFCASSPSVLAAMNTGELLFGEGSRLTVL.

About this clonotype itself: It is likely a read error, because the conserved phenylalanine at the end of the CDR3 is missing. CDR3 sequence (DNA): TGTGCCAGCAGCCGGAGACAGGCCTCCTACATTAAGCAGTTCCTC. Translated: CASSRRQASYIKQFL. The chain uses TRBV11-1 and TRBJ2-1, with D possibly matching TRBD1 (6 bases). V was clipped by 5 bases and J by 11 bases, with 22 bases between them. Germline loops: CDR1 SGHAT, CDR2 FQDESV (reference sequence). There are 15 residues in the CDR3.

The V gene is TRBV20-1, the J gene TRBJ1-5; D call uncertain. The CDR3 consists of 15 residues. V was trimmed by 2 bases and J by 9 bases, leaving 20 bases between them. CDR1 and CDR2 (germline): DFQATT, SNEGSKA (reference sequence). The CDR3 is CSARRDVGSGGPQHF. The DNA for the CDR3 is TGCAGTGCTAGACGCGACGTTGGTTCGGGAGGGCCCCAGCATTTT.

The chain has TRBV10-3 and TRBJ2-1; D gene ambiguous. The CDR3 extends over 16 amino acids. In germline, CDR1 is ENHRY, CDR2 SYGVKD. For the CDR3, the DNA is TGTGGTATCAGTGAGTCGATGAGAGGATCCTACAATGAGCAGTTCTTC. It codes for CGISESMRGSYNEQFF.

The chain couples TRBV29-1 to TRBJ2-7; TRBD1 matches 9 bases. The ends lost 7 bases at V and 2 bases at J; junction bases unmatched: 3. The germline V gene has CDR1 SQVTM and CDR2 ANQGSEA. CDR3 length equals 12 residues. The CDR3 loop reads CSAGTGTYEQYF. CDR3 in DNA: TGCAGCGCCGGGACAGGGACCTACGAGCAGTACTTC.

A word on this clonotype: The junction shows a germline mismatch at one end, possibly a read error. The chain combines TRBV10-2 with TRBJ1-5; TRBD1 matches 10 bases. CDR3 length: 12 residues. Looked up from germline, CDR1 is WSHSY and CDR2 is SAAADI. As DNA, the CDR3 is TGCTCCAGCAGGACAGGGGGTCAGCCCCAGCATTTT. Protein: CSSRTGGQPQHF.

Comments on this clonotype: A read error may produce the germline difference seen at one junction end. The chain uses TRBV30 and TRBJ2-2; the D gene could be TRBD1 or TRBD2 (5 bases each). The CDR3 is 14 amino acids. Per the germline V gene, CDR1 is GTSNPN and CDR2 is SVGIG (reference sequence). CDR3 sequence reads: CAWTTGLGTGELFF. Written as DNA, the CDR3 is TGTGCCTGGACTACAGGATTAGGCACCGGGGAGCTGTTCTTT.

Concerning this clonotype itself: A read error may account for a junction end that differs from germline. The chain carries TRBV6-5 and TRBJ2-7; D might be TRBD1 (6 bases). The CDR3 loop spans 15 amino acids. Germline loops: CDR1 MNHEY, CDR2 SVGAGI. CDR3 coding DNA: TGTGCCAACAGTTACAAGGACAGCAGCTTCTACGGGCAGTACTTC. It encodes CANSYKDSSFYGQYF.

This clonotype turned up a few times. A much larger clonotype is one base distant, so this may be a read error. The rearrangement uses TRBV6-1 and TRBJ2-3; 7 bases match TRBD2. This CDR3 has 18 amino acids. Germline V gene sequence: CDR1 MNHNS, CDR2 SASEGT. With 2 bases clipped from V and 2 bases from J, the junction kept 13 bases outside the gene matches. DNA for the CDR3: TGTGCCAGCAGTGAACCAGATAGCGGGCCGTATAACACAGATACGCAGTATTTT. Translated: CASSEPDSGPYNTDTQYF.

A word on this clonotype: One junction end does not reproduce the germline sequence, and a read error may be involved. J is TRBJ1-1 and V is TRBV11-2; 8 positions match TRBD1. CDR3 size: 14 residues. CDR1 is SGHAT and CDR2 is FQNNGV in the germline V gene. The CDR3 protein is CASRYTGGTAEPFF. CDR3 nucleotide sequence: TGTGCAAGCAGATATACAGGGGGGACGGCTGAACCTTTCTTT.

In regard to this clonotype: Relative to the germline gene, one junction end is altered; a read error may explain this. The chain couples TRBV24-1 to TRBJ2-5, with D perhaps given as TRBD1 or TRBD2 (6 bases each). The CDR3 has 16 residues. The germline V gene encodes CDR1 KGHDR and CDR2 SFDVKD. The chain's CDR3 is CATSDFQRGAKETRYF. DNA for the CDR3: TGTGCCACCAGTGATTTCCAAAGGGGGGCTAAAGAGACCCGGTACTTC.

With regard to this clonotype: Sequence at one end of the junction differs from germline and may be a read error. The chain couples TRBV10-3 to TRBJ1-3, with unresolved D. Germline values: CDR1 ENHRY, CDR2 SYGVKD. This CDR3 has 14 residues. The CDR3 spells CVISESASGNTIYF. DNA for the CDR3: TGTGTCATCAGTGAGTCAGCTTCTGGGAACACCATATATTTT.

Regarding this clonotype: One junction end disagrees with the germline gene, perhaps due to a read error. The rearrangement uses TRBV6-5 and TRBJ2-7; D gene ambiguous. Germline CDR1 reads MNHEY; CDR2 reads SVGAGI. This CDR3 spans 15 amino acids. CDR3 sequence: CASTYKDRSSFEQYF. In nucleotides, the CDR3 is TGTGCCAGCACTTACAAGGACCGCAGCTCCTTCGAGCAGTACTTC.

Points on this clonotype: At one of its ends the junction is not consistent with the germline gene, which may arise from a read error. The J gene is TRBJ2-3, the V gene TRBV24-1; D unresolved. From germline, CDR1 is KGHDR and CDR2 SFDVKD. This CDR3 is built from 15 residues. The CDR3 loop reads CVTSEKTLPSDMQYF. In DNA, the CDR3 is TGTGTCACCAGTGAGAAGACACTCCCATCAGATATGCAGTATTTT.

The chain employs TRBV30 and TRBJ2-3; the D gene is possibly TRBD2 (5 bases). The CDR3 is 13 amino acids. Germline V gene lookup returns CDR1 GTSNPN and CDR2 SVGIG (reference sequence). V shed 0 bases and J shed 15 bases, with 19 bases lying between them. The CDR3 nucleotides read TGTGCCTGGAGTGTACATGGTCGGGATACGCCATATTTT. This gives the protein CAWSVHGRDTPYF.

Of note for this clonotype: A junction end diverges from the germline sequence, so it may reflect a read error. J is TRBJ2-1 and V is TRBV12-3 or TRBV12-4; tentatively, D is TRBD2 (5 bases). The CDR3 has 14 amino acids. CDR3 nucleotide sequence: TGTGCCAGCACCGCGGGCCTCTCCTACGATGAGCAGTTCTTC. Translated, it gives CASTAGLSYDEQFF.

Comment on this clonotype: The CDR3 does not end in the conserved phenylalanine or tryptophan, so this is likely a read error. It is unclear where the CDR3 begins or ends on the DNA, so no DNA is shown, and the CDR3 is as TCRdb lists it. V and J are TRBV5-6 and TRBJ2-2; TRBD1 is the table's D call, not checked against the DNA. The CDR3 length is 16 residues, termini included. The germline V gene encodes CDR1 SGHDT and CDR2 YYEEEE. The CDR3 loop is CASSTPQADYTWELVL.

Notes on this clonotype: A read error may produce the germline difference seen at one junction end. The rearrangement links TRBV30 to TRBJ1-5, with D possibly being TRBD1 (6 bases). Per the germline V gene, CDR1 is GTSNPN and CDR2 is SVGIG (reference sequence). CDR3 size: 13 residues. This CDR3 is CTWSPGAGGPQHF. DNA for the CDR3: TGTACCTGGAGCCCAGGGGCGGGAGGGCCTCAGCATTTT. Looking up the rest from reference TRBV30 and TRBJ1-5 gives the full variable domain: SQTIHQWPATLVQPVGSPLSLECTVEGTSNPNLYWYRQAAGRGLQLLFYSVGIGQISSEVPQNLSASRPQDRQFILSSKKLLLSDSGFYLCTWSPGAGGPQHFGDGTRLSIL.

Of note for this clonotype: The final CDR3 position lacks the conserved phenylalanine or tryptophan, pointing to a likely read error. The chain employs TRBV5-4 and TRBJ2-3; no clear D. CDR1 SGHNT and CDR2 YYREEE come from the germline V gene (reference sequence). This CDR3 region has 17 residues. Trimming took 4 bases from V and 6 from J, leaving 24 bases between them. CDR3 loop: CASSVDEHPPPTDTQYL. The CDR3 nucleotides are TGTGCCAGCAGCGTAGACGAACACCCTCCACCCACGGATACGCAGTATCTT.

About this clonotype itself: An end of the junction does not agree with germline; a read error may underlie this. The rearrangement uses TRBV11-3 and TRBJ2-1; D may correspond to TRBD1 or TRBD2 (6 bases each). Germline V gene lookup returns CDR1 SGHNT and CDR2 YENEEA. This CDR3 is built from 16 residues. The CDR3: CASGSTGHGFLDEQFF. The DNA for the CDR3 is TGTGCTAGCGGTTCAACGGGACACGGCTTCTTGGATGAGCAATTCTTC.

This clonotype has only one observation. The germline gene is not matched at one end of the junction; a read error may be the cause. The CDR3 region has the DNA TGTGCCAACAGCTTAAGAGGGCGCGAAGGGACCCAGTACTTC. This encodes CANSLRGREGTQYF. This chain uses TRBV11-1 with TRBJ2-5; perhaps TRBD2 as D (5 bases). The CDR3 runs 14 residues. CDR1 is SGHAT, CDR2 FQDESV, per germline (reference sequence).

The chain links TRBV11-2 to TRBJ1-2; D possibly corresponds to TRBD1 (6 bases). CDR3 length: 13 residues. The germline gives CDR1 SGHAT, CDR2 FQNNGV. Between the trimmed V and J ends, which lost 7 bases and 11 bases, there was a span of 20 bases. The CDR3 is CASTQRGSGGYTF. CDR3 coding DNA: TGTGCCAGCACTCAGAGGGGGAGTGGAGGTTACACCTTC. Variable domain in full (rest from reference TRBV11-2 and TRBJ1-2): EAGVAQSPRYKIIEKRQSVAFWCNPISGHATLYWYQQILGQGPKLLIQFQNNGVVDDSQLPKDRFSAERLKGVDSTLKIQPAKLEDSAVYLCASTQRGSGGYTFGSGTRLTVV.

Points on this clonotype: The final CDR3 position lacks the conserved phenylalanine or tryptophan, pointing to a likely read error. Because the CDR3's place on the DNA is in doubt, the DNA is left out and the CDR3 is given as listed by TCRdb. The chain's CDR3 is CASIYGSAGLAGGPNNGQFY. The V and J genes are TRBV6-2 or TRBV6-3 and TRBJ2-1; the table's D call, TRBD2, has no DNA check behind it. Germline V gene data show CDR1 as MNHEY and CDR2 as SVGEGT. The CDR3 is 20 amino acids long, termini counted.

The V call is TRBV6-1, the J call TRBJ1-1; D unclear. The CDR3 loop spans 14 amino acids. Germline assignment: CDR1 MNHNS and CDR2 SASEGT. The CDR3 nucleotides read TGTGCTAGCGGTGTTGACATGGGGTACACTGAAGCTTTCTTT. Translating gives CASGVDMGYTEAFF.